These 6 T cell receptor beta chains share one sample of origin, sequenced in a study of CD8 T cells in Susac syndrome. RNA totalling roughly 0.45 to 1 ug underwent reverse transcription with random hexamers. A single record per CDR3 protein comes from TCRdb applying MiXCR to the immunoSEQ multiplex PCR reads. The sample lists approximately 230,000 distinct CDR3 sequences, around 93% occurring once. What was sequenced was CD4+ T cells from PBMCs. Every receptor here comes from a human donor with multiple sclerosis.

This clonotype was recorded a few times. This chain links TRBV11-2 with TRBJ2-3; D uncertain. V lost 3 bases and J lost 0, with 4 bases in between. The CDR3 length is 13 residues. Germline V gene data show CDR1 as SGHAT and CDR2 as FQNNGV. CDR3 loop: CASSFPSTDTQYF. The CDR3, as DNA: TGTGCCAGCAGCTTTCCTAGCACAGATACGCAGTATTTT.

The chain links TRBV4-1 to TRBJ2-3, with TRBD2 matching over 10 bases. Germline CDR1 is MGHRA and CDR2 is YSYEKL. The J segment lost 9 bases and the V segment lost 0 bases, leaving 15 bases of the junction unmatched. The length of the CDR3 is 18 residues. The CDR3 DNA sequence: TGCGCCAGCAGCCAAGAAATCCAAGGGGGACTAGCGACCCGGACGCAGTATTTT. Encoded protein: CASSQEIQGGLATRTQYF.

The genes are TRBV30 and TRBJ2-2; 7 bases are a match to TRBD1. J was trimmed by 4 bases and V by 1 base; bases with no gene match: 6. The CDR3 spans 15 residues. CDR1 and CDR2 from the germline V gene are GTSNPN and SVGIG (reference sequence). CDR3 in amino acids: CAWSGRAGGTGELFF. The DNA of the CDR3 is TGTGCCTGGAGTGGTCGGGCAGGGGGCACCGGGGAGCTGTTTTTT.

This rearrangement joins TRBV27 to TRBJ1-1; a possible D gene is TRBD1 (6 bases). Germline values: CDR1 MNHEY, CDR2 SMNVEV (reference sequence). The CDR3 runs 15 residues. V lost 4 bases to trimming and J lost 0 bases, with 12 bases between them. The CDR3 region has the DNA TGTGCCAGCAGTTCGAGGGGGTGGATGAACACTGAAGCTTTCTTT. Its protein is CASSSRGWMNTEAFF.

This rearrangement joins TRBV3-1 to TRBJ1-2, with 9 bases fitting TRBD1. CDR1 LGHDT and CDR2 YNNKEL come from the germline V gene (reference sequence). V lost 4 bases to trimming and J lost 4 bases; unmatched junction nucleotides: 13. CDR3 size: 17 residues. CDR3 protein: CASSPRVPGQGTYGYTF. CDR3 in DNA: TGTGCCAGCAGCCCACGTGTACCGGGACAGGGAACCTATGGCTACACCTTC.

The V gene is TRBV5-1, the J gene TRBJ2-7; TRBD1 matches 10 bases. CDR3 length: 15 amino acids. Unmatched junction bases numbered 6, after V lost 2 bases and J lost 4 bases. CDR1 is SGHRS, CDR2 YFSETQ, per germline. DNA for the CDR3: TGCGCCAGCAGCTTTACGACAGGGGGCTTTTACGAGCAGTACTTC. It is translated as CASSFTTGGFYEQYF.